These T cell receptor beta chains were read from a single sample in a study of T cells in Graves' hyperthyroidism and ophthalmopathy. TCRdb reprocessed the multiplex PCR reads with MiXCR, giving one entry per CDR3 protein. The sample yields hundreds of thousands of distinct CDR3 sequences, around a sixth seen once. Input material: blood. The receptors were sampled from a woman in her late teens or twenties with Graves' hyperthyroidism. Each CDR3 is given with its conserved first and last residue. Each record gives: clone size, J gene, D gene, V gene, CDR3 DNA, CDR3 protein. The D gene is left open where the match is weak. Only part of the rows carry a size: once, few, many, or a class if the clone is expanded.

few	TRBJ1-5	-	TRBV5-5	TGTGCCAGCAGCTTGATGGGAATGGGCCAGCCCCAGCATTTT	CASSLMGMGQPQHF
many	TRBJ2-1	-	TRBV6-1	TGTGCCAGCAGTGGAAGGCGGCGCGACCTAGAGCAGTTCTTC	CASSGRRRDLEQFF
many	TRBJ1-5	-	TRBV6-1	TGTGCCAGCAGTGAGGCGTTCAGGGACGAATTAAATAATCAGCCCCAGCATTTT	CASSEAFRDELNNQPQHF
many	TRBJ2-1	-	TRBV7-3	TGTGCCAGCAGCTTAACCGACCCGGGCAATGAGCAGTTCTTC	CASSLTDPGNEQFF
-	TRBJ2-7	-	TRBV20-1	TGCAGTGCTAGTCACATTACAGGGAGCTCACACGAGCAGTACTTC	CSASHITGSSHEQYF
-	TRBJ2-1	TRBD2	TRBV5-1	TGCGCCAGCAGCAAACAATCGACTAGCGGGAGGACAAGCGACAATGAGCAGTTCTTC	CASSKQSTSGRTSDNEQFF
once	TRBJ1-2	TRBD1	TRBV13	TGTGCCAGCAGCTTAGGAGGGACAGGGGCTTTCTGCACCTTC	CASSLGGTGAFCTF
few	TRBJ2-5	-	TRBV7-3	TGTGCCAGCAGCTCCCCGGGGGTTGGAGAGACCCAGTACTTC	CASSSPGVGETQYF
few	TRBJ2-2	-	TRBV5-6	TGTGCCAGCAGCTTGGAACGGTGGGTTAACACCGGGGAGCTGTTTTTT	CASSLERWVNTGELFF
few	TRBJ1-2	-	TRBV27	TGTGCCAGCAGTTTGTCGACTAACTATGGCTACACCTTC	CASSLSTNYGYTF
many	TRBJ1-2	TRBD1	TRBV12-3/TRBV12-4	TGTGCCAGCAGTTTGACAGGGCGGGGTAACTATGGCTACACCTTC	CASSLTGRGNYGYTF
-	TRBJ2-5	-	TRBV6-2/TRBV6-3	TGTGCCAGCAAAGGTAGCGCATGGGAAGAGACCCAGTACTTC	CASKGSAWEETQYF
many	TRBJ2-2	-	TRBV24-1	TGTGCCACCAGTGCCCCAGGGCCGTATACCCGGGAGCTGTTTTTT	CATSAPGPYTRELFF
many	TRBJ2-5	-	TRBV13	TGTGCCAGCAGCTTAGTGGATAGGGAGACCCAGTACTTC	CASSLVDRETQYF
many	TRBJ2-1	TRBD2	TRBV7-2	TGTGCCAGCAGCTTGGGTTTAGCGGGGAGCTCCTACAATGAGCAGTTCTTC	CASSLGLAGSSYNEQFF
-	TRBJ2-1	-	TRBV24-1	TGTGCCACCAGTGACCCCCGGGGGAGCTCCTACAATGAGCAGTTCTTC	CATSDPRGSSYNEQFF
few	TRBJ1-2	TRBD1	TRBV9	TGTGCCAGCAGCCAAGACAGGGAGGGCTACACCTTC	CASSQDREGYTF
-	TRBJ2-7	-	TRBV20-1	TGCAGTGCCCGGGTCCCGTCATCCTACGAGCAGTACTTC	CSARVPSSYEQYF
many	TRBJ1-4	TRBD1	TRBV20-1	TGCAGTGCTGGACAGGGAAGTTCGGAAAAACTGTTTTTT	CSAGQGSSEKLFF
-	TRBJ2-1	TRBD1	TRBV4-1	TGCGCCAGCAGCCAAGCCGACAGGGTCGGCAATGAGCAGTTCTTC	CASSQADRVGNEQFF
-	TRBJ2-1	-	TRBV7-2	TGTGCCAGCAGCCGGGACCGCCGCTCCTACAATGAGCAGTTCTTC	CASSRDRRSYNEQFF
many	TRBJ2-1	-	TRBV20-1	TGCAGTGGGTGGAGCTCCTACAATGAGCAGTTCTTC	CSGWSSYNEQFF
-	TRBJ2-7	-	TRBV10-3	TGTGCCATCAGTGAGGCAGGGTCCTACGAGCAGTACTTC	CAISEAGSYEQYF
many	TRBJ2-5	-	TRBV7-6	TGTGCCAGCTGGGGGGGGGCTAGCGTTTTGAAGACCCAGTACTTC	CASWGGASVLKTQYF
-	TRBJ1-1	-	TRBV9	TGTGCCAGCAGCGCAGGGGATGACACTGAAGCTTTCTTT	CASSAGDDTEAFF
-	TRBJ1-3	-	TRBV19	TGTGCCAGTAGTATACGGGGAGACACCATATATTTT	CASSIRGDTIYF
many	TRBJ1-2	-	TRBV25-1	TGTGCCAGCAGTGAAGGGGGAGGTGGCTACACCTTC	CASSEGGGGYTF
-	TRBJ1-2	-	TRBV6-2/TRBV6-3	TGTGCCAGCAGTCCCCAGCGGACAGAGAACGGCTACACCTTC	CASSPQRTENGYTF
many	TRBJ2-1	-	TRBV6-1	TGTGCCAGCACCCTGGACTACAGTAACAATGAGCAGTTCTTC	CASTLDYSNNEQFF
many	TRBJ2-1	-	TRBV20-1	TGCAGTGCTAGAGAAGCGGGACAGGACAATGAGCAGTTCTTC	CSAREAGQDNEQFF
few	TRBJ1-5	-	TRBV6-1	TGTGCCAGTTTCCCCGGGGGGTCCGGTCAGCCCCAGCATTTT	CASFPGGSGQPQHF
many	TRBJ2-2	-	TRBV11-3	TGTGCCAGCAGCCCCCAGGGCTGGACCGGGGAGCTGTTTTTT	CASSPQGWTGELFF
-	TRBJ2-6	TRBD1	TRBV28	TGTGCCAGCCACAGTTTTGGGGACAGGGGGCCCGCTGGGGCCAACGTCCTGACTTTC	CASHSFGDRGPAGANVLTF
many	TRBJ1-6	-	TRBV30	TGTGCCTGGAGTGTACAAGGGTATAATTCACCCCTCCACTTT	CAWSVQGYNSPLHF
many	TRBJ2-7	TRBD2	TRBV4-1	TGCGCCAGCAGCCCCCTTAAGCGACTAGCGGGAGGGGATGGCGAGCAGTACTTC	CASSPLKRLAGGDGEQYF
many	TRBJ1-4	-	TRBV18	TGTGCCAGCTCGCCGACAGACACAACTAATGAAAAACTGTTTTTT	CASSPTDTTNEKLFF
many	TRBJ1-4	-	TRBV27	TGTGCCAGCAGTTCCTTAGGGGGATTTAATGAAAAACTGTTTTTT	CASSSLGGFNEKLFF
many	TRBJ1-2	-	TRBV12-3/TRBV12-4	TGTGCCAGCAGTGTAAGGGGGGCCCTAGACTATGGCTACACCTTC	CASSVRGALDYGYTF
many	TRBJ2-5	-	TRBV6-5	TGTGCCAGCAGTTACTCCCCTCGACAAGAGACCCAGTACTTC	CASSYSPRQETQYF